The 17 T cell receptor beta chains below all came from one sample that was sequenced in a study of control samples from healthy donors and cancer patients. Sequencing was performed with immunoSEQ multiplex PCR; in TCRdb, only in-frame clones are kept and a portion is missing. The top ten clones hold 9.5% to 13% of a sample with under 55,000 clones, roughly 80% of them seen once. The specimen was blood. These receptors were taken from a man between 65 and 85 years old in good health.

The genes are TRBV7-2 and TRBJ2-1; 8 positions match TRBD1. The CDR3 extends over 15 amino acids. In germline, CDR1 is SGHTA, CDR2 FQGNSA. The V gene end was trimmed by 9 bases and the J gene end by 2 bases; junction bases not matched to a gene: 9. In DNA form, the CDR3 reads TGTGCCAGTCAGACGGACAGGGCGCCCTACAATGAGCAGTTCTTC. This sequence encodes CASQTDRAPYNEQFF.

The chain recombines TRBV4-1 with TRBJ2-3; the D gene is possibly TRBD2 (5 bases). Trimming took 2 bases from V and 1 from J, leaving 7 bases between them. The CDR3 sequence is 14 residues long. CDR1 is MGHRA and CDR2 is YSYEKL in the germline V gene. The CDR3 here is CASSQLAGTDTQYF. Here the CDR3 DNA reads TGCGCCAGCAGCCAACTAGCCGGCACAGATACGCAGTATTTT.

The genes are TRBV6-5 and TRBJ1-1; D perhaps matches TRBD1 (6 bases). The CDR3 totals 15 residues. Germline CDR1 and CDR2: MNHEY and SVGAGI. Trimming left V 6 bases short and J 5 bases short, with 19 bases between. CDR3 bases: TGTGCCAGCAGCCAATCCAGGCAGGGGATTACTGAAGCTTTCTTT. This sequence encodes CASSQSRQGITEAFF.

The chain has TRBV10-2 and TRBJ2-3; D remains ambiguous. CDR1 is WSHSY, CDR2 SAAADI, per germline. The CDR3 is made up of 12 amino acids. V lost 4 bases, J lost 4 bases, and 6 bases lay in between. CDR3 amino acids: CASSVGSDTQYF. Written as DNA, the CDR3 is TGCGCCAGCAGTGTAGGATCAGATACGCAGTATTTT.

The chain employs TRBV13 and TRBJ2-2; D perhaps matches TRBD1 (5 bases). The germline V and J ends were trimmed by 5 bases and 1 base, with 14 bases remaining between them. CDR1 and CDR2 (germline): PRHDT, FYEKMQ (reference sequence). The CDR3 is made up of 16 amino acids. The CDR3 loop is CASSPDRQLNTGELFF. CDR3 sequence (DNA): TGTGCCAGCAGCCCCGATCGACAGTTGAACACCGGGGAGCTGTTTTTT.

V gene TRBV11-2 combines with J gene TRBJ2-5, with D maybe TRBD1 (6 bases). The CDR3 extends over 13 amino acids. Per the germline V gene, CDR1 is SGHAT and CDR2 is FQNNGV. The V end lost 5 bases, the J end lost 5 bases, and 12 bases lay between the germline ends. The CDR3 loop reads CASSLYRVETQYF. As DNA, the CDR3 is TGTGCCAGCAGCCTCTACAGGGTCGAGACCCAGTACTTC.

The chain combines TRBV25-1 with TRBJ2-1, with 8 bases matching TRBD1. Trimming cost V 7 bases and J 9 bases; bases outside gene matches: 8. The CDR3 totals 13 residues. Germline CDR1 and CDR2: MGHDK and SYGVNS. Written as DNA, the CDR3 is TGTGCCAGCACCTGGACAGGGTGGGGTGAGCAGTTCTTC. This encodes CASTWTGWGEQFF. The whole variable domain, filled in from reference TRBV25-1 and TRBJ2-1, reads EADIYQTPRYLVIGTGKKITLECSQTMGHDKMYWYQQDPGMELHLIHYSYGVNSTEKGDLSSESTVSRIRTEHFPLTLESARPSHTSQYLCASTWTGWGEQFFGPGTRLTVL.

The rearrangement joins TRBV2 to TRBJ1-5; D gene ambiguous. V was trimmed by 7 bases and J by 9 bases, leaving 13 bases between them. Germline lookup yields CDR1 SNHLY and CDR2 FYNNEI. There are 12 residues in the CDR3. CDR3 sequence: CASMRSTPPQHF. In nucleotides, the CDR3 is TGTGCCAGCATGAGGTCGACCCCGCCCCAGCATTTT.

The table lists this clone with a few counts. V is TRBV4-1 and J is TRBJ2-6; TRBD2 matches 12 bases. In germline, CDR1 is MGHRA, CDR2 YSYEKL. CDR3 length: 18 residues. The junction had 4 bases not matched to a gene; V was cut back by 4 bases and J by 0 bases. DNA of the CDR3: TGCGCCAGCAGCCCAGGACTAGCGGGGTTCTCTGGGGCCAACGTCCTGACTTTC. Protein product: CASSPGLAGFSGANVLTF.

The CDR3 loop is CASSPGTDTQYF. DNA of the CDR3: TGTGCCAGCAGCCCGGGCACAGATACGCAGTATTTT. The chain is built from TRBV5-6 and TRBJ2-3; no firm D call. Deletions cut 4 bases from V and 1 base from J, with 4 bases between. The V gene's germline CDR1 is SGHDT and CDR2 YYEEEE. The CDR3 has 12 residues.

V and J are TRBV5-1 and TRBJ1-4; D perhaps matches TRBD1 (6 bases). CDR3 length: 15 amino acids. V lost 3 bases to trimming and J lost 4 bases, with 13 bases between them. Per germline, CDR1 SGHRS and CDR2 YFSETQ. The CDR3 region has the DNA TGCGCCAGCAGCTACGACAGGACCTTTAATGAAAAACTGTTTTTT. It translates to CASSYDRTFNEKLFF.

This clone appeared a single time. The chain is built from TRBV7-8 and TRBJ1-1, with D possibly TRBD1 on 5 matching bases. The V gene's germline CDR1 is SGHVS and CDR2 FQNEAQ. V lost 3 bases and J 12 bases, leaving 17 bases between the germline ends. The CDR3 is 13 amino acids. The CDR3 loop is CASSFSGSRATFF. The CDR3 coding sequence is TGTGCCAGCAGCTTCTCAGGGTCGCGTGCAACTTTCTTT.

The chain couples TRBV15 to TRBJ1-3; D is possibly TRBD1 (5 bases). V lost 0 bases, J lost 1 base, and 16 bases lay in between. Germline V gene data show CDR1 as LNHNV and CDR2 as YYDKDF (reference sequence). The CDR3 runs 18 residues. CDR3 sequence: CATSRDRDYGGSGNTIYF. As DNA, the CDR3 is TGTGCCACCAGCAGAGATCGAGATTACGGGGGGTCTGGAAACACCATATATTTT.

As DNA, the CDR3 is TGCGCCAGCAGCCCCACGACCCCAACAGATACGCAGTATTTT. It translates to CASSPTTPTDTQYF. The V gene is TRBV5-1, the J gene TRBJ2-3; D ambiguous. Germline CDR1 reads SGHRS; CDR2 reads YFSETQ. Trimming left V 4 bases short and J 3 bases short, with 12 bases between. This CDR3 has 14 residues.

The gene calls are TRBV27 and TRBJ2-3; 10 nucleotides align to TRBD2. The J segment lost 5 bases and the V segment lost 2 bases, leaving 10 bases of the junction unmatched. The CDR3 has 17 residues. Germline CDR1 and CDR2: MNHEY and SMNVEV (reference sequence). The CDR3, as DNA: TGTGCCAGCAGTTTAGTCCTCCTAGCGGGAGTGGTAGATACGCAGTATTTT. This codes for CASSLVLLAGVVDTQYF.

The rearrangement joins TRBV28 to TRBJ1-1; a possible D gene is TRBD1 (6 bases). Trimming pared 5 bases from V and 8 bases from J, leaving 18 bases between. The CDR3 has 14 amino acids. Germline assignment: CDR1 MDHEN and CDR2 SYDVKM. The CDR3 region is CASSLRGGRKEAFF. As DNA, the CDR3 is TGTGCCAGCAGTCTGAGGGGGGGCAGGAAAGAAGCTTTCTTT.

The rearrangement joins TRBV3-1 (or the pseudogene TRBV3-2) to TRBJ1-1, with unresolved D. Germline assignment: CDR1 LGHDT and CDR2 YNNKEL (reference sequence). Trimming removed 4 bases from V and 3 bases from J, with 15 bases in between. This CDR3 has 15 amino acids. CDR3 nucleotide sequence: TGTGCCAGCAGCCCTCTTTCCAGGCTCGACACTGAAGCTTTCTTT. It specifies CASSPLSRLDTEAFF.